The 27 T cell receptor beta chains below all came from one sample that was sequenced in a study of CD8+ T cells in alopecia areata. In each case, RNA was isolated and then reverse transcribed into cDNA as the sequencing template. Measured with immunoSEQ multiplex PCR; TCRdb has only the in-frame clones, and not every one. The table lists around 190,000 clones, more than 50% of them singletons. The source material was CD8+ T cells sorted from blood. These receptor sequences come from a human donor in good health.

The rearrangement joins TRBV7-8 to TRBJ2-1; no clear D gene. There are 12 residues in the CDR3. V shed 4 bases and J shed 5 bases, with 6 bases lying between them. Germline lookup yields CDR1 SGHVS and CDR2 FQNEAQ. Here the CDR3 DNA reads TGTGCCAGCAGCTCCCCCAACAATGAGCAGTTCTTC. This codes for CASSSPNNEQFF.

The CDR3 is CASSVRGLEELFF. CDR3 bases: TGTGCCAGCAGCGTCAGGGGGCTAGAGGAGCTGTTTTTT. This chain uses TRBV9 with TRBJ2-2; 8 nucleotides match TRBD1. CDR1 and CDR2 from the germline V gene are SGDLS and YYNGEE. The J segment lost 10 bases and the V segment lost 2 bases, leaving 4 bases of the junction unmatched. This CDR3 comprises 13 residues.

This clone showed up just once. The chain links TRBV7-9 to TRBJ2-5; 11 positions match TRBD2. Losses at the gene ends were 3 bases for V and 1 base for J; bases not matched to a gene: 4. Germline V gene sequence: CDR1 SEHNR, CDR2 FQNEAQ (reference sequence). This CDR3 spans 16 amino acids. The chain's CDR3 is CASSFRLAGFQETQYF. The DNA for the CDR3 is TGTGCCAGCAGCTTTCGACTAGCGGGGTTCCAAGAGACCCAGTACTTC.

This chain links TRBV14 with TRBJ2-5; TRBD1 matches at 7 bases. V trimming: 0 bases; J trimming: 3 bases; junction bases outside the gene matches: 4. Per the germline V gene, CDR1 is SGHDN and CDR2 is FVKESK. The CDR3 is 15 amino acids. This CDR3 is CASSQDRGTEETQYF. The DNA for the CDR3 is TGTGCCAGCAGCCAAGATCGAGGGACAGAAGAGACCCAGTACTTC.

This clone has just one count. The chain is built from TRBV4-1 and TRBJ2-1; D is possibly TRBD1 (5 bases). With 0 bases removed from V and 8 bases from J, the gap between germline ends came to 11 bases. There are 14 residues in the CDR3. Germline CDR1 MGHRA, CDR2 YSYEKL. The CDR3 sequence is CASSQDTRDYEQFF. The CDR3 DNA follows: TGCGCCAGCAGCCAAGATACCAGGGATTATGAGCAGTTCTTC.

This chain uses TRBV4-1 with TRBJ1-2; D is perhaps TRBD1 (5 bases). Germline CDR1 reads MGHRA; CDR2 reads YSYEKL. V was shortened by 0 bases and J by 0 bases, with 8 bases between the two germline ends. The CDR3 spans 15 residues. CDR3 protein: CASSQDQGANYGYTF. CDR3 in DNA: TGCGCCAGCAGCCAAGACCAGGGAGCTAACTATGGCTACACCTTC.

The chain recombines TRBV7-2 with TRBJ2-1; D is ambiguous. CDR3 length: 14 amino acids. Germline CDR1 is SGHTA and CDR2 is FQGNSA. V lost 0 bases to trimming and J lost 6 bases, with 9 bases between them. CDR3 residues: CASSLASAPNEQFF. For the CDR3, the DNA is TGTGCCAGCAGCTTAGCGTCGGCCCCCAATGAGCAGTTCTTC.

The genes are TRBV23-1 and TRBJ1-4; a possible D gene is TRBD1 (6 bases). TRBV23-1 is recorded as an ORF, its role being uncertain. CDR3 length: 13 amino acids. Between the trimmed V and J ends, which lost 7 bases and 8 bases, there was a span of 14 bases. CDR3 residues: CASNGRGGEKLFF. The CDR3 bases are TGCGCCAGCAACGGCAGGGGAGGGGAAAAACTGTTTTTT.

CDR3 coding DNA: TGTGCCAGCTCACCAATTGAGGGGGCTAGCACAGATACGCAGTATTTT. Its protein is CASSPIEGASTDTQYF. This chain links TRBV18 with TRBJ2-3; TRBD1 aligns across 7 bases. Germline V lookup: CDR1 KGHSH, CDR2 LQKENI. J gave up 0 bases and V 2 bases, and 5 bases lay outside the gene matches. The CDR3 covers 16 residues.

The J gene is TRBJ1-2, the V gene TRBV9, with TRBD1 matching over 8 bases. There are 15 residues in the CDR3. Germline loops: CDR1 SGDLS, CDR2 YYNGEE. With V trimmed by 3 bases and J by 4 bases, 8 bases remained unmatched. The CDR3 sequence is CASSAGGQAAYGYTF. In DNA form, the CDR3 reads TGTGCCAGCAGCGCAGGGGGCCAGGCAGCCTATGGCTACACCTTC.

Only a few counts were recorded for this clone. The rearrangement links TRBV5-1 to TRBJ2-3; D gene ambiguous. In germline, CDR1 is SGHRS, CDR2 YFSETQ. The CDR3 totals 15 residues. Trimming cost V 5 bases and J 3 bases, with 16 bases left between them. The CDR3: CASSSTSPQTDTQYF. CDR3 coding DNA: TGCGCCAGCAGTTCCACAAGTCCACAGACAGATACGCAGTATTTT.

This rearrangement joins TRBV4-1 to TRBJ2-7; no clear D. This CDR3 is 14 amino acids long. Trimming removed 1 base from V and 3 bases from J, with 10 bases in between. Germline-derived CDR1 and CDR2 are MGHRA and YSYEKL. The CDR3 here is CASSQGSGSYEQYF. CDR3 sequence (DNA): TGCGCCAGCAGCCAAGGGTCTGGTAGCTACGAGCAGTACTTC.

The V gene is TRBV6-6, the J gene TRBJ2-5; D ambiguous. The CDR3 sequence is 13 residues long. V was cut by 6 bases and J by 5 bases, with 13 bases left in between. Germline V lookup: CDR1 MNHNY, CDR2 SVGAGI (reference sequence). The chain's CDR3 is CASSSGGRETQYF. Here the CDR3 DNA reads TGTGCCAGCAGCTCAGGTGGCAGGGAGACCCAGTACTTC.

The chain joins TRBV10-3 to TRBJ2-7; D ambiguous. This CDR3 comprises 12 residues. Germline CDR1 and CDR2: ENHRY and SYGVKD. Trimming took 8 bases from V and 0 from J, leaving 8 bases between them. The CDR3 here is CAIGADSYEQYF. CDR3 DNA sequence: TGTGCCATCGGTGCGGACTCCTACGAGCAGTACTTC.

This chain connects TRBV9 to TRBJ2-3; D is uncertain. CDR1 SGDLS and CDR2 YYNGEE come from the germline V gene. The V gene lost 0 bases and the J gene lost 6 bases, with 11 bases spanning the gap. This CDR3 comprises 14 residues. The CDR3 is CASSVVDRLDTQYF. The CDR3 nucleotides read TGTGCCAGCAGCGTAGTCGATAGGTTGGATACGCAGTATTTT.

The gene calls are TRBV4-1 and TRBJ2-4; D may be TRBD2 (6 bases). CDR1 is MGHRA and CDR2 is YSYEKL in the germline V gene. The germline V and J ends were trimmed by 5 bases and 0 bases, with 14 bases remaining between them. The CDR3 runs 16 residues. The CDR3 bases are TGCGCCAGCAGCGGAGGGGTGACCCTAGCCAAAAACATTCAGTACTTC. Residues: CASSGGVTLAKNIQYF.

The chain couples TRBV4-1 to TRBJ1-5; 11 positions match TRBD1. CDR3 length equals 15 residues. The germline V gene has CDR1 MGHRA and CDR2 YSYEKL. Unmatched junction bases numbered 3, after V lost 0 bases and J lost 8 bases. CDR3 in amino acids: CASSQDGTGGEPQHF. The CDR3 bases are TGCGCCAGCAGCCAAGATGGGACAGGGGGTGAGCCCCAGCATTTT.

This clone was observed a few times. At the DNA level, this CDR3 is encoded by other sequences in the same sample as well. The gene calls are TRBV5-6 and TRBJ2-1, with unresolved D. The CDR3 is 12 residues long. V lost 1 base to trimming and J lost 5 bases, with 4 bases between them. Germline-derived CDR1 and CDR2 are SGHDT and YYEEEE. The CDR3 region is CASSLSDNEQFF. The CDR3 coding sequence is TGTGCCAGCAGCTTGTCGGACAATGAGCAGTTCTTC.

CDR3 sequence: CASSLVGEGYEQYF. The CDR3 region has the DNA TGTGCCAGCAGCTTAGTTGGGGAGGGCTACGAGCAGTACTTC. V gene TRBV7-9 combines with J gene TRBJ2-7; 7 bases line up with TRBD2. From germline, CDR1 is SEHNR and CDR2 FQNEAQ (reference sequence). The CDR3 spans 14 residues. V shed 1 base, J shed 3 bases, and the junction held 3 bases outside the gene matches. Using reference TRBV7-9 and TRBJ2-7 for the parts outside the CDR3, the full variable domain is DTGVSQNPRHKITKRGQNVTFRCDPISEHNRLYWYRQTLGQGPEFLTYFQNEAQLEKSRLLSDRFSAERPKGSFSTLEIQRTEQGDSAMYLCASSLVGEGYEQYFGPGTRLTVT.

This clone was observed once. The chain uses TRBV7-9 and TRBJ1-1, with 12 nucleotides matching TRBD1. V shed 3 bases and J 6 bases; nucleotides not matched to a gene: 11. The CDR3 contains 17 residues. Per germline, CDR1 SEHNR and CDR2 FQNEAQ (reference sequence). The CDR3 sequence is CASSFPFPGQGASEAFF. For the CDR3, the DNA is TGTGCCAGCAGCTTTCCCTTCCCGGGACAGGGGGCGTCTGAAGCTTTCTTT.

The chain carries TRBV29-1 and TRBJ1-1, with 9 bases identical to TRBD1. There are 17 residues in the CDR3. CDR1 and CDR2 (germline): SQVTM, ANQGSEA. V shed 0 bases and J 4 bases; nucleotides not matched to a gene: 12. The CDR3 loop is CSVEDPGNRGHSTEAFF. In DNA form, the CDR3 reads TGCAGCGTTGAAGATCCGGGGAACAGGGGGCATTCCACTGAAGCTTTCTTT.

This sequence joins TRBV5-6 and TRBJ2-7; 10 nucleotides line up with TRBD1. The CDR3 extends over 13 amino acids. J was trimmed by 7 bases and V by 1 base; bases with no gene match: 2. Germline V CDR1 and CDR2: SGHDT, YYEEEE. The CDR3 loop is CASSLRTGGEQYF. CDR3 bases: TGTGCCAGCAGCTTGCGGACAGGGGGAGAGCAGTACTTC.

This clone was counted a few times. The chain uses TRBV5-5 and TRBJ2-7; D uncertain. The CDR3 runs 11 residues. The V end was cut by 4 bases, the J end by 6 bases, with 8 bases between. Germline CDR1 is SGHKS and CDR2 is YYEKEE (reference sequence). CDR3 nucleotide sequence: TGTGCCAGCAGCCCCCACGTCGAGCAGTACTTC. This codes for CASSPHVEQYF. The variable domain in full, with the rest retrieved from reference TRBV5-5 and TRBJ2-7, is DAGVTQSPTHLIKTRGQQVTLRCSPISGHKSVSWYQQVLGQGPQFIFQYYEKEERGRGNFPDRFSARQFPNYSSELNVNALLLGDSALYLCASSPHVEQYFGPGTRLTVT.

Written as DNA, the CDR3 is TGTGCCAGCAGCCCTAGAACGTTAGATGAGCAGTTCTTC. Protein product: CASSPRTLDEQFF. The chain has TRBV9 and TRBJ2-1; no firm D call. V lost 4 bases and J lost 8, with 13 bases in between. The CDR3 consists of 13 residues. Germline V gives CDR1 SGDLS, CDR2 YYNGEE.

V gene TRBV4-1 combines with J gene TRBJ2-1; 8 nucleotides align to TRBD1. With V trimmed by 0 bases and J by 5 bases, 6 bases remained unmatched. CDR1 and CDR2 from the germline V gene are MGHRA and YSYEKL. The CDR3 is 16 residues long. In nucleotides, the CDR3 is TGCGCCAGCAGCCAAGACGAGGACAGGGAGCACAATGAGCAGTTCTTC. Translation gives CASSQDEDREHNEQFF.

A few counts support this clone. The chain has TRBV11-2 and TRBJ2-3; either TRBD1 or TRBD2 may supply D (6 bases each). The CDR3 is 13 residues long. The V and J ends lost 5 bases and 4 bases respectively, with 10 bases between them. Per germline, CDR1 SGHAT and CDR2 FQNNGV. CDR3 region: CASSGGPADTQYF. The CDR3, as DNA: TGTGCCAGCAGCGGGGGGCCGGCAGATACGCAGTATTTT. Looking up the rest from reference TRBV11-2 and TRBJ2-3 gives the full variable domain: EAGVAQSPRYKIIEKRQSVAFWCNPISGHATLYWYQQILGQGPKLLIQFQNNGVVDDSQLPKDRFSAERLKGVDSTLKIQPAKLEDSAVYLCASSGGPADTQYFGPGTRLTVL.

The rearrangement uses TRBV6-4 and TRBJ1-5; unclear D gene. Germline V gives CDR1 MRHNA, CDR2 SNTAGT. The CDR3 is 8 amino acids. The CDR3 DNA follows: TGTAGCAATCAGCCCCAGCATTTT. The encoded protein is CSNQPQHF.